These 11 T cell receptor beta chains originate from one sample sequenced in a study of control samples from healthy donors and cancer patients. Assay: immunoSEQ multiplex PCR; the TCRdb copy retains only in-frame clones and omits some. The sample holds approximately 87,000 clones, more than 85% seen once. Sequenced material: blood. These receptors all stem from a woman in her forties or fifties in good health.

V and J are TRBV18 and TRBJ1-5; D remains unclear. V lost 3 bases to trimming and J lost 6 bases, with 9 bases between them. The CDR3 has 13 residues. Per the germline V gene, CDR1 is KGHSH and CDR2 is LQKENI. CDR3 in DNA: TGTGCCAGCTCACCCCTCGAGGGTCAGCCCCAGCATTTT. It translates to CASSPLEGQPQHF.

The chain links TRBV28 to TRBJ1-3; TRBD1 might be the D (5 bases). Deletions cut 7 bases from V and 3 bases from J, with 13 bases between. The germline CDR1 and CDR2 sequences are MDHEN and SYDVKM. This CDR3 spans 14 amino acids. The CDR3 protein is CASTPGRFGNTIYF. The CDR3 DNA is TGTGCCAGCACCCCGGGACGCTTTGGAAACACCATATATTTT.

The genes are TRBV19 and TRBJ1-2; D may be TRBD1 (6 bases). Germline values: CDR1 LNHDA, CDR2 SQIVND (reference sequence). V lost 10 bases, J lost 5 bases, and 17 bases lay in between. The CDR3 runs to 13 residues. The CDR3 bases are TGTGCCACCAGGGGAACCGTCCTTTATGGCTACACCTTC. This gives the protein CATRGTVLYGYTF.

V gene TRBV25-1 combines with J gene TRBJ2-7; 7 nucleotides align to TRBD2. The CDR3 runs to 13 residues. Germline V gene sequence: CDR1 MGHDK, CDR2 SYGVNS. V was pared by 3 bases and J by 3 bases, with 2 bases of the junction left unmatched. The CDR3 sequence: CASSEGGGYEQYF. DNA of the CDR3: TGTGCCAGCAGTGAGGGGGGGGGCTACGAGCAGTACTTC.

The V and J genes are TRBV29-1 and TRBJ1-2, with D possibly matching TRBD1 (6 bases). Germline V lookup: CDR1 SQVTM, CDR2 ANQGSEA. This CDR3 is built from 12 residues. Trimming left V 4 bases short and J 6 bases short, with 12 bases between. The DNA of the CDR3 is TGCAGCGTTGGTCAAGGGGGGGATGGCTACACCTTC. Protein: CSVGQGGDGYTF.

This sequence joins TRBV6-2 or TRBV6-3 and TRBJ2-7; D might be TRBD2 (6 bases). Trimming removed 2 bases from V and 3 bases from J, with 17 bases in between. This CDR3 comprises 16 residues. Germline loops: CDR1 MNHEY, CDR2 SVGEGT. CDR3 sequence reads: CASSYNPGLSSYEQYF. The CDR3 DNA reads TGTGCCAGCAGTTACAACCCCGGACTATCCAGCTACGAGCAGTACTTC.

The chain combines TRBV7-9 with TRBJ2-1, with D uncertain. Per the germline V gene, CDR1 is SEHNR and CDR2 is FQNEAQ (reference sequence). The CDR3 runs 17 residues. V was trimmed by 5 bases and J by 0 bases, leaving 17 bases between them. CDR3 DNA sequence: TGTGCCAGCAGCCCCAGTGTTGGACGCCGCTCCTACAATGAGCAGTTCTTC. Translated, it gives CASSPSVGRRSYNEQFF.

The chain joins TRBV25-1 to TRBJ2-1; TRBD2 matches at 9 bases. Germline CDR1 MGHDK, CDR2 SYGVNS. V gave up 2 bases and J gave up 4 bases; unmatched junction bases: 6. This CDR3 has 16 residues. The CDR3 spells CASSEPGSGRYNEQFF. In DNA form, the CDR3 reads TGTGCCAGCAGTGAACCGGGTAGCGGGAGATACAATGAGCAGTTCTTC.

V usage is TRBV6-5 and J usage is TRBJ1-2; D uncertain. The CDR3 length is 13 residues. The V and J ends lost 8 bases and 4 bases respectively, with 14 bases between them. CDR1 is MNHEY, CDR2 SVGAGI, per germline. CDR3 in amino acids: CASRKGSGYGYTF. For the CDR3, the DNA is TGTGCCAGCCGAAAGGGTTCCGGCTATGGCTACACCTTC.

This clone has a count of ten or more. This chain uses TRBV6-5 with TRBJ1-5; 7 bases align to TRBD1. The CDR3 spans 16 residues. With 0 bases clipped from V and 2 bases from J, the junction kept 4 bases outside the gene matches. Germline V gene data show CDR1 as MNHEY and CDR2 as SVGAGI. CDR3 bases: TGTGCCAGCAGTTACTCAGACAGGGTAGGCAATCAGCCCCAGCATTTT. Its translation: CASSYSDRVGNQPQHF.

The rearrangement links TRBV7-3 to TRBJ1-6, with D hard to call. V lost 1 base, J lost 7 bases, and 14 bases lay in between. CDR3 size: 16 residues. The germline gives CDR1 SGHTA, CDR2 FQGTGA. The CDR3 is CASSLRASGLNSPLHF. The CDR3 bases are TGTGCCAGCAGCTTAAGGGCCTCGGGCCTCAATTCACCCCTCCACTTT. Variable domain in full (rest from reference TRBV7-3 and TRBJ1-6): GAGVSQTPSNKVTEKGKYVELRCDPISGHTALYWYRQSLGQGPEFLIYFQGTGAADDSGLPNDRFFAVRPEGSVSTLKIQRTERGDSAVYLCASSLRASGLNSPLHFGNGTRLTVT.